Given below is one T cell receptor beta chain in context. Antigen unknown. The sample originates from a study of T cell clusters in autoimmune cytopenias. Multiplex touch-down PCR amplified TRB using TRB-A and TRB-B pools in one tube. TCRdb re-called the multiplex PCR reads and shows each CDR3 protein once, DNA omitted. This repertoire includes 6,000 to 8,000 distinct CDR3 sequences. Each sample's input was around 250 ng genomic DNA, 30,000 to 45,000 genome equivalents. CDR3 length equals 16 residues. General study points: Healthy donors had approximately 3.3-fold more exclusive TRB clusters than active autoimmune hepatitis patients. Clustering suggested that physiological T cell clusters were missing in primary autoimmune cytopenia patients.

This sample also appeared in a second study, on T cell repertoires in aging, cancer and after chemotherapy. That paper adds: Six age groups, ranging from 30 or younger to 70 or older, included the donors. Untreated cancer patients had significantly lower blood TCR diversity than age-matched healthy donors.

The gene calls are TRBV12-3 or TRBV12-4 and TRBJ1-2; TCRdb returns TRBD1, unconfirmable since there is no DNA. The sequenced sample consisted of peripheral blood. This sequence was found in a human donor in good health. The CDR3 is CASSPSSGDAGYGYTF.